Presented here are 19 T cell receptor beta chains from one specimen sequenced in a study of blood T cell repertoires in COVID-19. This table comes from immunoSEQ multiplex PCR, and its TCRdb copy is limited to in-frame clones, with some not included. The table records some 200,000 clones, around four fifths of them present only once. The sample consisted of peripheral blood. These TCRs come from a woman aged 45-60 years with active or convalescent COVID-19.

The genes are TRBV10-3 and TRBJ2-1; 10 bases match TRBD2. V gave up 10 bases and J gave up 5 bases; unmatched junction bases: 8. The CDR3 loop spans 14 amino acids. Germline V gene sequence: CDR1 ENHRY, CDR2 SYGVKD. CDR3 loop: CASASGGQDNEQFF. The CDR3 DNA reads TGTGCCAGCGCTAGCGGGGGCCAAGACAATGAGCAGTTCTTC.

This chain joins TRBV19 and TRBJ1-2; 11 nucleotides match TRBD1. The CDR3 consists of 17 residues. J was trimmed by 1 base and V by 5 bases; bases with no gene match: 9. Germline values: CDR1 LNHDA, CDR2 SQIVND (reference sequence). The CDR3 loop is CASSGRTGGRLNYGYTF. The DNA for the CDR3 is TGTGCCAGTAGTGGGAGGACAGGGGGCCGCCTTAACTATGGCTACACCTTC.

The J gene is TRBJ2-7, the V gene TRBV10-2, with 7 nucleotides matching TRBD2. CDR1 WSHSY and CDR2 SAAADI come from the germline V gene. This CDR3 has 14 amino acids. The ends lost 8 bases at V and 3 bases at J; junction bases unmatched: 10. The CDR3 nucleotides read TGCGCCAGCTGGGGGGGACTTGGAGGCTACGAGCAGTACTTC. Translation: CASWGGLGGYEQYF.

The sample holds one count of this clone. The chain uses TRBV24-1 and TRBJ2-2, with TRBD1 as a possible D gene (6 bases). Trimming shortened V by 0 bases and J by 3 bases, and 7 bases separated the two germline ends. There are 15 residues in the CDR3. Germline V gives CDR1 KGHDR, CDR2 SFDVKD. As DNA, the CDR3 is TGTGCCACCAGTGATTTGGGACAGTACACCGGGGAGCTGTTTTTT. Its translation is CATSDLGQYTGELFF.

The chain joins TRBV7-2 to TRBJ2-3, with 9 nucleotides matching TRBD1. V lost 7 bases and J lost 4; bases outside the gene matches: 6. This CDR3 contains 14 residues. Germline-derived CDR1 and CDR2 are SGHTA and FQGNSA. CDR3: CASTHRGRSDTQYF. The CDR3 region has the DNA TGTGCCAGCACCCACAGGGGGCGATCAGATACGCAGTATTTT. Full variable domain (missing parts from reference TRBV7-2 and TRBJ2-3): GAGVSQSPSNKVTEKGKDVELRCDPISGHTALYWYRQSLGQGLEFLIYFQGNSAPDKSGLPSDRFSAERTGGSVSTLTIQRTQQEDSAVYLCASTHRGRSDTQYFGPGTRLTVL.

CDR3 amino acids: CASSPGSSRNTEAFF. In nucleotides, the CDR3 is TGTGCCAGCAGCCCCGGTAGTAGTCGGAACACTGAAGCTTTCTTT. The chain employs TRBV11-2 and TRBJ1-1; no reliable D call. The V gene's germline CDR1 is SGHAT and CDR2 FQNNGV. CDR3 length equals 15 residues. With 5 bases removed from V and 1 base from J, the gap between germline ends came to 14 bases.

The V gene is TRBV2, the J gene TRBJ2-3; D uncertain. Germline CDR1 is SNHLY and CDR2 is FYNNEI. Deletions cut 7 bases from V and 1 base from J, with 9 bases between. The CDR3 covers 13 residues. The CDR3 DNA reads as TGTGCCAGCACCGATCGGGGCACAGATACGCAGTATTTT. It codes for CASTDRGTDTQYF. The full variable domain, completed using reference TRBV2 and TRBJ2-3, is EPEVTQTPSHQVTQMGQEVILRCVPISNHLYFYWYRQILGQKVEFLVSFYNNEISEKSEIFDDQFSVERPDGSNFTLKIRSTKLEDSAMYFCASTDRGTDTQYFGPGTRLTVL.

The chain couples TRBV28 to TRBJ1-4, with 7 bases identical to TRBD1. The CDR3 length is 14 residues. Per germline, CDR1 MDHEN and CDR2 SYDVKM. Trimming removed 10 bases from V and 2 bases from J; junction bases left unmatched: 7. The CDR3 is CATTDRDTNEKLFF. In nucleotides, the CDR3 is TGTGCCACCACTGACAGGGACACTAATGAAAAACTGTTTTTT.

The DNA for the CDR3 is TGTGCCAGCACCATTGGACTAGCGGGCGAGCAGTACTTC. This translates into CASTIGLAGEQYF. The chain links TRBV2 to TRBJ2-7; TRBD2 matches at 11 bases. V was clipped by 7 bases and J by 6 bases; unmatched bases: 5. The CDR3 loop spans 13 amino acids. Germline V lookup: CDR1 SNHLY, CDR2 FYNNEI.

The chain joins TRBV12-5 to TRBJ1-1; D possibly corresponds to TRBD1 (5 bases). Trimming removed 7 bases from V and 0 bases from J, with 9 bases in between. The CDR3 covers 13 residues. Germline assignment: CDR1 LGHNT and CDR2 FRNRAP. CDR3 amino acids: CASVWGVNTEAFF. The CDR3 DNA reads TGTGCTAGTGTCTGGGGGGTGAACACTGAAGCTTTCTTT. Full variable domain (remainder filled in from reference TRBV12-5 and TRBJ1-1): DARVTQTPRHKVTEMGQEVTMRCQPILGHNTVFWYRQTMMQGLELLAYFRNRAPLDDSGMPKDRFSAEMPDATLATLKIQPSEPRDSAVYFCASVWGVNTEAFFGQGTRLTVV.

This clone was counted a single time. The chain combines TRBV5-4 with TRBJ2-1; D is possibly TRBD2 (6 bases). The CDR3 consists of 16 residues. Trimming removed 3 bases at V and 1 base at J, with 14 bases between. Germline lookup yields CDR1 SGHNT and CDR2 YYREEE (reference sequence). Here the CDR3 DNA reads TGTGCCAGCAGCTCTCCGGGAGCGCGATCCTACAATGAGCAGTTCTTC. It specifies CASSSPGARSYNEQFF. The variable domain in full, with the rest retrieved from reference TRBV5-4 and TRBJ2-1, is ETGVTQSPTHLIKTRGQQVTLRCSSQSGHNTVSWYQQALGQGPQFIFQYYREEENGRGNFPPRFSGLQFPNYSSELNVNALELDDSALYLCASSSPGARSYNEQFFGPGTRLTVL.

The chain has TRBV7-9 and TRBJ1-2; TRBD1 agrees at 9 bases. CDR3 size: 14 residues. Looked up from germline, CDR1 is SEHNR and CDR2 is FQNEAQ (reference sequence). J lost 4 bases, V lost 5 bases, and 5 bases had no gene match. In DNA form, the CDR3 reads TGTGCCAGCAGCCTCATGGGACAGGGCTATGGCTACACCTTC. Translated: CASSLMGQGYGYTF.

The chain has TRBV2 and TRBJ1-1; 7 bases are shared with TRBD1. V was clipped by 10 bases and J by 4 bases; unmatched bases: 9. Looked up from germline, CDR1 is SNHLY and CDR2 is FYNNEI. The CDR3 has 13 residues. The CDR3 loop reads CATRGTAGTEAFF. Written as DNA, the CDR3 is TGTGCCACCCGTGGGACAGCGGGCACTGAAGCTTTCTTT.

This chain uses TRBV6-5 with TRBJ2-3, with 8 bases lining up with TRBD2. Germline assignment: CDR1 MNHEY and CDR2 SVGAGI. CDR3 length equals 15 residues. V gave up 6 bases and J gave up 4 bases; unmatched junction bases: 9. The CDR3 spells CASSRAGEGADTQYF. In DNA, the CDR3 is TGTGCCAGCAGCCGAGCGGGAGAGGGAGCAGATACGCAGTATTTT.

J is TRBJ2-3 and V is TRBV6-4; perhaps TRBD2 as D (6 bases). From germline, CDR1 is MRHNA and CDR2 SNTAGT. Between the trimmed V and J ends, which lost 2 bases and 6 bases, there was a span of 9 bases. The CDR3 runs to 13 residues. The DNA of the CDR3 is TGTGCCAGCAGTGACGGGGCGGGGGATACGCAGTATTTT. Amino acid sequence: CASSDGAGDTQYF.

The CDR3 region is CASSEMAGPAQYF. CDR3 nucleotide sequence: TGCGCCAGCAGTGAGATGGCGGGGCCCGCCCAGTATTTT. This sequence joins TRBV10-2 and TRBJ2-3; TRBD2 might be the D (6 bases). This CDR3 has 13 amino acids. CDR1 and CDR2 from the germline V gene are WSHSY and SAAADI. V lost 2 bases and J lost 12, with 15 bases in between.

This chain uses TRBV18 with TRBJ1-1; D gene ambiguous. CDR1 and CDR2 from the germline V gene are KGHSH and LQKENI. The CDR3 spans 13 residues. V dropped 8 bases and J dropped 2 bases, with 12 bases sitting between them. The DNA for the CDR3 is TGTGCCAGCACTTATATCGGTAACACTGAAGCTTTCTTT. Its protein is CASTYIGNTEAFF.

The CDR3 loop reads CASSLMTGDPNSFF. DNA for the CDR3: TGTGCCAGCAGCCTAATGACCGGGGATCCTAACTCGTTCTTC. This chain links TRBV11-2 with TRBJ2-1, with D perhaps TRBD2 (5 bases). Germline loops: CDR1 SGHAT, CDR2 FQNNGV. The CDR3 covers 14 residues. V was cut by 5 bases and J by 15 bases, with 23 bases left in between.

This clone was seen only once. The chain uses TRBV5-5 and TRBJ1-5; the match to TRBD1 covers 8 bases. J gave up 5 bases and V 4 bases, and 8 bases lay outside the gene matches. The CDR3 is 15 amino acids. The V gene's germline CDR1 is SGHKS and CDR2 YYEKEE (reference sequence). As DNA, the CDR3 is TGTGCCAGCAGCCTAAGGACAGGGAGCGATCAGCCCCAGCATTTT. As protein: CASSLRTGSDQPQHF. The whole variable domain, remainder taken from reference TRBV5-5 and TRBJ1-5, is DAGVTQSPTHLIKTRGQQVTLRCSPISGHKSVSWYQQVLGQGPQFIFQYYEKEERGRGNFPDRFSARQFPNYSSELNVNALLLGDSALYLCASSLRTGSDQPQHFGDGTRLSIL.